This T cell receptor beta chain comes out of a study of blood T cell repertoires in COVID-19. Study background: Sites across the United States, Italy and Spain contributed samples from acute and convalescent COVID-19. Sources were T cells, B-cell-depleted T cells, or PBMCs; the material itself was cDNA or gDNA.

Original processing methods: Reference gene primer amplification gave estimated nucleated cell counts. Some clones are missing from TCRdb's copy, which holds only in-frame ones; the method was immunoSEQ multiplex PCR. D and trimming come from the DNA, and the V and J calls and clone size come from that table. The table shows 200,000 or so clones, with around 86% occurring only once. Trimming removed 2 bases from V and 2 bases from J, with 12 bases in between. This CDR3 spans 15 amino acids. CDR1 is MNHEY and CDR2 is SVGEGT in the germline V gene. This sequence originates from a man in his sixties with acute or convalescent COVID-19. The sample was peripheral blood. The chain links TRBV6-2 or TRBV6-3 to TRBJ1-2; TRBD1 is a possible D gene (5 bases). CDR3 in amino acids: CASSYLYGGNYGYTF. CDR3 in DNA: TGTGCCAGCAGTTACCTTTACGGGGGGAACTATGGCTACACCTTC.